This T cell receptor (beta chain) was identified in a study of OX40 agonist ivuxolimab in advanced cancers. Across the study: A mean age of roughly 66 years, range roughly 23 to 79, was recorded, and more than 80% were male.

Anyone with autoimmune disease history or systemic immunosuppression was excluded. Sampling of blood occurred at baseline, cycle 4 day 1, and cycle 7 day 1. Whole-study findings and limits: Nonresponders included some who also had low normalized T-cell clonal expansion.

TCRdb's copy holds only in-frame clones and misses some; the assay was immunoSEQ multiplex PCR. The sample has around 18,000 clones, 70% to 90% seen once. V was cut by 2 bases and J by 2 bases, with 5 bases left in between. The V gene's germline CDR1 is MNHEY and CDR2 SVGAGI. This CDR3 contains 13 residues. In its sample, this clone was seen once. Its target is not known. The sample in question was CD4+ or CD8+ T cells sorted from blood, obtained in a trial of the OX40 agonist ivuxolimab. V and J are TRBV6-5 and TRBJ2-3; D is unresolved. This receptor was obtained from an adult with an advanced solid tumor such as melanoma, head and neck, liver or kidney cancer. The CDR3 region has the DNA TGTGCCAGCAGTTACCACTCCACAGATACGCAGTATTTT. Encoded protein: CASSYHSTDTQYF.